The 8 T cell receptor beta chains below were found in one sample sequenced in a study of regulatory T cells in long-lasting Graves disease. Arm-PCR with iRepertoire HTBI primers amplified the CDR3 regions for these TCR beta libraries. TCRdb used MiXCR to reprocess the multiplex PCR reads, holding one entry per CDR3 protein. The data show over 350,000 distinct CDR3 sequences, with 14% seen just once and around a sixth held by the top ten. The sample's time point: newly diagnosed GD, antithyroid drugs for less than 3 months. PBMCs were the source of the RNA used for TCR sequencing. These data were also filed under a second study, of T cells in Graves' hyperthyroidism and ophthalmopathy.

Sequenced material: peripheral blood mononuclear cells (PBMCs), taken at new diagnosis, from a patient treated with antithyroid drugs. These receptors came from a woman aged 50 to 60 with Graves disease.

The chain couples TRBV16 to TRBJ1-1; 12 bases are shared with TRBD1. The CDR3 has 16 amino acids. V lost 4 bases to trimming and J lost 3 bases; unmatched junction nucleotides: 6. In germline, CDR1 is KGHSY, CDR2 FQNENV. The CDR3 bases are TGTGCCAGCAGCCTCCCGGGACAGGGGGCTGACACTGAAGCTTTCTTT. This encodes CASSLPGQGADTEAFF.

On this clonotype itself: This may arise from a read error, as a much more abundant clone is one base away. The chain has TRBV11-2 and TRBJ2-1; D perhaps matches TRBD2 (5 bases). V dropped 4 bases and J dropped 4 bases, with 14 bases sitting between them. Germline V CDR1 and CDR2: SGHAT, FQNNGV. The CDR3 is 15 residues long. CDR3 sequence (DNA): TGTGCCAGCAGCTCCCGGGTTAGCGAATACAATGAGCAGTTCTTC. Its translation: CASSSRVSEYNEQFF.

This clonotype was recorded a few times. The chain combines TRBV3-1 with TRBJ2-5; 9 nucleotides match TRBD2. The CDR3 has 18 residues. The J segment lost 2 bases and the V segment lost 1 base, leaving 11 bases of the junction unmatched. Germline V gene sequence: CDR1 LGHDT, CDR2 YNNKEL (reference sequence). The CDR3 loop is CASSQAGPGLAGQETQYF. The CDR3 nucleotides read TGTGCCAGCAGCCAAGCGGGACCGGGACTAGCAGGGCAAGAGACCCAGTACTTC.

This clonotype came up many times. The V gene is TRBV10-1, the J gene TRBJ2-7, with 10 bases lining up with TRBD2. The CDR3 is 20 residues long. Germline V lookup: CDR1 WNHNN, CDR2 SYGVQD (reference sequence). J gave up 6 bases and V 0 bases, and 20 bases lay outside the gene matches. As DNA, the CDR3 is TGCGCCAGCAGTGAGTCTCTCTCTAGCGGGAGTGGTGAACCCGAAGGCGAGCAGTACTTC. Its protein product is CASSESLSSGSGEPEGEQYF.

Here the CDR3 reads CASSQDQREGRETQYF. The CDR3 nucleotides read TGTGCCAGCAGCCAAGATCAACGGGAGGGCCGGGAGACCCAGTACTTC. The chain recombines TRBV4-2 with TRBJ2-5; 8 nucleotides align to TRBD2. CDR1 and CDR2 from the germline V gene are LGHNA and YNFKEQ. V lost 0 bases to trimming and J lost 5 bases; unmatched junction nucleotides: 8. The CDR3 contains 16 residues.

This clonotype was detected only a few times. The chain employs TRBV19 and TRBJ2-1; 14 positions match TRBD2. The CDR3 contains 16 residues. Germline CDR1 reads LNHDA; CDR2 reads SQIVND (reference sequence). Trimming removed 1 base from V and 10 bases from J; junction bases left unmatched: 6. CDR3 nucleotides: TGTGCCAGTAGTATAGCGATGGGACTAGCGGGAGACGAGCAGTTCTTC. Protein product: CASSIAMGLAGDEQFF.

The V gene is TRBV11-2, the J gene TRBJ2-6; 7 nucleotides agree with TRBD1. The CDR3 is 21 amino acids. The J segment lost 0 bases and the V segment lost 5 bases, leaving 19 bases of the junction unmatched. Germline CDR1 is SGHAT and CDR2 is FQNNGV. CDR3 loop: CASSQEGLNRGFSSGANVLTF. The CDR3 DNA sequence: TGTGCCAGCAGCCAAGAAGGCTTAAACAGGGGTTTCAGCTCTGGGGCCAACGTCCTGACTTTC.

The gene calls are TRBV5-6 and TRBJ2-7, with 13 bases identical to TRBD2. The CDR3 is made up of 18 amino acids. The V segment lost 3 bases and the J segment 2 bases; nucleotides outside the gene matches: 11. CDR1 and CDR2 (germline): SGHDT, YYEEEE. In DNA form, the CDR3 reads TGTGCCAGCAGCTGGAGCGGAATTGGGACTAGCGGGACCTACGAGCAGTACTTC. Protein sequence: CASSWSGIGTSGTYEQYF. The whole variable domain, remainder taken from reference TRBV5-6 and TRBJ2-7, is DAGVTQSPTHLIKTRGQQVTLRCSPKSGHDTVSWYQQALGQGPQFIFQYYEEEERQRGNFPDRFSGHQFPNYSSELNVNALLLGDSALYLCASSWSGIGTSGTYEQYFGPGTRLTVT.